The clone carrying this T cell receptor beta chain was detected many times. The antigen remains unidentified. This sample is drawn from a study of spatial heterogeneity in lung cancer. As to time point: sample taken at primary tumor resection. There were 72 donors, all of them untreated patients with early-stage non-small cell lung cancer. Using its own MiXCR run on the 5' RACE reads, TCRdb lists one record per CDR3 protein. This sample yields 8,000 to 10,000 distinct CDR3 sequences, of which around 8.7% are seen a single time; 9.5% to 15% belongs to the top ten. Regarding the study as a whole: Quantities of ubiquitous and regional expanded TCRs paralleled ubiquitous and regional nonsynonymous mutations, respectively. Tumor mutation counts were tracked by expanded intratumoral alpha and beta TCR counts.

This TCR was sampled from a female donor with early-stage non-small cell lung cancer. The sample here was lung tumor tissue, taken at surgery.

DNA of the CDR3: TGCAGCGTTGAAGTTGCCAGGGGATACACTGAAGCTTTCTTT. It is translated as CSVEVARGYTEAFF. The chain recombines TRBV29-1 with TRBJ1-1, with D possibly TRBD1 on 6 matching bases. This CDR3 contains 14 residues. Germline loops: CDR1 SQVTM, CDR2 ANQGSEA. V was pared by 1 base and J by 3 bases, with 12 bases between.